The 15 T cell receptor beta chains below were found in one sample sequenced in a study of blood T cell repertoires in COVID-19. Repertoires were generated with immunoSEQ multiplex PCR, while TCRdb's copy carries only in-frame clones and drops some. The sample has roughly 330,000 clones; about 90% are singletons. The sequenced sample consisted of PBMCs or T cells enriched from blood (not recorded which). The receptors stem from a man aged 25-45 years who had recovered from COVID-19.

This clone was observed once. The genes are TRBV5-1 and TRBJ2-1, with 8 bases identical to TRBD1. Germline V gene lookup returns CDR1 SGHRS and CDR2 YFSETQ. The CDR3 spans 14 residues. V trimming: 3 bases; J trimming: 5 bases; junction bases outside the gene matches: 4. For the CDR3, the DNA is TGCGCCAGCAGCTCATGGACAGGGAACAATGAGCAGTTCTTC. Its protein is CASSSWTGNNEQFF.

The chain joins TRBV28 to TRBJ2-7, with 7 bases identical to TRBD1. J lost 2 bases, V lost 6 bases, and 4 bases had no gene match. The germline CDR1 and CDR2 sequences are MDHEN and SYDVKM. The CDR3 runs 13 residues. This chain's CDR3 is CASSQGQTYEQYF. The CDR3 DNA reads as TGTGCCAGCAGCCAGGGACAGACCTACGAGCAGTACTTC.

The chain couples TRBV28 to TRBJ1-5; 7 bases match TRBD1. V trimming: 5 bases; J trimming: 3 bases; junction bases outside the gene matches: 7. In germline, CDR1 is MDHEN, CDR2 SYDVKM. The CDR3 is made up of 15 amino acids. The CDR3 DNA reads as TGTGCCAGCAGTACGGACAGGCCCTACAATCAGCCCCAGCATTTT. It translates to CASSTDRPYNQPQHF.

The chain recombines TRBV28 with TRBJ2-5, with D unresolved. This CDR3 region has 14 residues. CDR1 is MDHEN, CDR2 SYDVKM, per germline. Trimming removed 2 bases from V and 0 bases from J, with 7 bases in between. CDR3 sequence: CASSLVLYQETQYF. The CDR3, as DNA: TGTGCCAGCAGTTTAGTACTCTACCAAGAGACCCAGTACTTC.

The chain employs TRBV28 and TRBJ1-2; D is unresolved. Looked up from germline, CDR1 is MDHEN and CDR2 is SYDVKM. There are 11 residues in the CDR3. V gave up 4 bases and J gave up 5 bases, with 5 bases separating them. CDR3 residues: CASSSVYGYTF. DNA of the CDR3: TGTGCCAGCAGTTCAGTTTATGGCTACACCTTC.

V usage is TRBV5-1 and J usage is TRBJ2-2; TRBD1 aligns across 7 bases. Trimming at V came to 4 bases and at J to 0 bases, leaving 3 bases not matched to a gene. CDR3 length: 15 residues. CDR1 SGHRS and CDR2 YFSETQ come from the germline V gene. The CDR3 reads CASSRGQTNTGELFF. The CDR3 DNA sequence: TGCGCCAGCAGCCGGGGACAGACGAACACCGGGGAGCTGTTTTTT.

The CDR3 region has the DNA TGTGCCTGGAGACCTGGGACTAGCACAGATACGCAGTATTTT. This codes for CAWRPGTSTDTQYF. The chain links TRBV30 to TRBJ2-3, with D possibly TRBD2 on 6 matching bases. Germline CDR1 reads GTSNPN; CDR2 reads SVGIG (reference sequence). Trimming stripped 3 bases from V and 0 bases from J, with 10 bases between. The CDR3 covers 14 residues.

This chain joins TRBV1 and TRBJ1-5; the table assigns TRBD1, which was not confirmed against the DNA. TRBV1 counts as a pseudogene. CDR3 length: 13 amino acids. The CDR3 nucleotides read TGCACCAGCAGAGACAGGGGGCATCAGCCCCAGCATTTT. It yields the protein CTSRDRGHQPQHF.

The CDR3 is CASSFGQGAAQYF. In nucleotides, the CDR3 is TGTGCCAGCAGTTTTGGACAGGGGGCGGCCCAGTACTTC. The chain joins TRBV12-3 or TRBV12-4 to TRBJ2-5, with 11 bases matching TRBD1. V lost 3 bases and J lost 9; bases outside the gene matches: 3. The length of the CDR3 is 13 residues.

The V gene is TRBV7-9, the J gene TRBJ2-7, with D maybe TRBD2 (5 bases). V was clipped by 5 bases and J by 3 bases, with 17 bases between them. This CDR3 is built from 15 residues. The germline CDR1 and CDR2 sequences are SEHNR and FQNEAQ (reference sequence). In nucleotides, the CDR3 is TGTGCCAGCAGCCCTTCCCGAGGGAATAACTACGAGCAGTACTTC. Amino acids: CASSPSRGNNYEQYF.

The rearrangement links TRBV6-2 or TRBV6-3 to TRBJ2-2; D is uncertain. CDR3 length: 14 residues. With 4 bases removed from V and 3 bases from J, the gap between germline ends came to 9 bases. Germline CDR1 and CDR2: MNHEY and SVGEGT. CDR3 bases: TGTGCCAGCAGTTTTCAGGCTTACACCGGGGAGCTGTTTTTT. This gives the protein CASSFQAYTGELFF.

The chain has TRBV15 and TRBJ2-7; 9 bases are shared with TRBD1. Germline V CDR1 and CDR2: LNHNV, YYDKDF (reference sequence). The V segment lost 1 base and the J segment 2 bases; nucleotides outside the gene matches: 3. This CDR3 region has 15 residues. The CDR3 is CATSRGGTGTYEQYF. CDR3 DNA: TGTGCCACCAGCAGAGGGGGGACAGGGACCTACGAGCAGTACTTC. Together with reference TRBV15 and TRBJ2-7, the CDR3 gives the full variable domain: DAMVIQNPRYQVTQFGKPVTLSCSQTLNHNVMYWYQQKSSQAPKLLFHYYDKDFNNEADTPDNFQSRRPNTSFCFLDIRSPGLGDTAMYLCATSRGGTGTYEQYFGPGTRLTVT.

CDR3 residues: CASSQGQEPLSLHF. CDR3 nucleotide sequence: TGTGCCAGCAGCCAAGGGCAGGAACCCTTGTCCCTCCACTTT. The genes are TRBV3-1 (or the pseudogene TRBV3-2) and TRBJ1-6; no clear D gene. The length of the CDR3 is 14 residues. Germline CDR1 is LGHDT and CDR2 is YNNKEL (reference sequence). Trimming cost V 1 base and J 14 bases, with 15 bases left between them.

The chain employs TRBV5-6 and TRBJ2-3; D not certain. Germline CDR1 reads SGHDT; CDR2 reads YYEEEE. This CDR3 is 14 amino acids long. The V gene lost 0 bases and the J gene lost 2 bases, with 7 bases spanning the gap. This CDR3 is CASSLAELTDTQYF. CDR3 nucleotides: TGTGCCAGCAGCTTGGCCGAGCTCACAGATACGCAGTATTTT.

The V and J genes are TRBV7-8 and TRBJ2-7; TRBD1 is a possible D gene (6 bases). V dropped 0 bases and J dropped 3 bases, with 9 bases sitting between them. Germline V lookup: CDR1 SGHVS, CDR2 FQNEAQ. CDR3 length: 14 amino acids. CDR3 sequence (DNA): TGTGCCAGCAGCTTAGCGAACAGGGACTACGAGCAGTACTTC. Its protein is CASSLANRDYEQYF.